This T cell receptor beta chain appears in the sequencing data of a study of shared clonotypes between healthy human individuals. Measured with immunoSEQ multiplex PCR; TCRdb has only the in-frame clones, and not every one. This table has some 2 million clones, just under 95% appearing once. About this clone: The sample holds other DNA sequences that translate to the same CDR3.

Trimming pared 4 bases from V and 0 bases from J, leaving 12 bases between. The CDR3 contains 15 residues. Germline assignment: CDR1 SGHNT and CDR2 YYREEE (reference sequence). CD8 cells regarded as naive lacked CD45RO, were positively chosen for CCR7, and omitted terminally differentiated effector memory CD45RA+ cells. This clonotype originated in a man younger than 35 in good health. Sample: naive CD8+ T cells sorted from blood. The V and J genes are TRBV5-4 and TRBJ2-3; D is possibly TRBD1 or TRBD2 (5 bases each). Here the CDR3 DNA reads TGTGCCAGCAGCCCTGGGACGGGTAGCACAGATACGCAGTATTTT. Translation gives CASSPGTGSTDTQYF.